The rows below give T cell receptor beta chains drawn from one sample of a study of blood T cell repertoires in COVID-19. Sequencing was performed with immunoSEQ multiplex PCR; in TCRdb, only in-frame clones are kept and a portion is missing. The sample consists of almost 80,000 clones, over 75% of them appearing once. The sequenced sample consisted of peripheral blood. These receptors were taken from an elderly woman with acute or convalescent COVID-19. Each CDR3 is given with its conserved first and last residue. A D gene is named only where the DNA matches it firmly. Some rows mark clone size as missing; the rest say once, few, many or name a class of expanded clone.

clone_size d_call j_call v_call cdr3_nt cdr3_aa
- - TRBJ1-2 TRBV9 TGTGCCAGCAGCGTAGATCTGGACACCAGGGGTGGCTACACCTTC CASSVDLDTRGGYTF
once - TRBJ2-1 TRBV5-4 TGTGCCAGCAGCTTGGACACGGGCGGGGGCCCCTACAATGAGCAGTTCTTC CASSLDTGGGPYNEQFF
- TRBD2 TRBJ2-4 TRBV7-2 TGTGCCAGCAGCTCGCGGGGGGCCGTAGCCAAAAACATTCAGTACTTC CASSSRGAVAKNIQYF
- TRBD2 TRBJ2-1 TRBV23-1 TGCGCCAGCAGTCAAAGGGTCGTATACCGGCGGGAGGGCCCTGAGCAGTTCTTC CASSQRVVYRREGPEQFF
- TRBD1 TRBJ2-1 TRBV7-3 TGTGCCAGCAGCCCCGGGACAGGGTCCAATGAGCAGTTCTTC CASSPGTGSNEQFF
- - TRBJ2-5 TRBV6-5 TGTGCCAGCAGTTATTATCGGCAGGGTTGGACCCAGTACTTC CASSYYRQGWTQYF
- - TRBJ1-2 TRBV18 TGTGCCAGCTCACCAGGCCAGGGCGTCTATGGCTACACCTTC CASSPGQGVYGYTF
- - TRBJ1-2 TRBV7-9 TGTGCCAGCAGCTCCCAACAGGGAGTTGGCTACACCTTC CASSSQQGVGYTF
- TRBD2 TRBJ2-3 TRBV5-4 TGTGCCAGCAGCTTGACTAGCGGGGGGGCAAATACGCAGTATTTT CASSLTSGGANTQYF
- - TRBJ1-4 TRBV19 TGTGCCAGTAGCCTCTCGCGGGGGAATGGTGAAAAACTGTTTTTT CASSLSRGNGEKLFF
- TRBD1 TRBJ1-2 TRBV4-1 TGCGCCAGCAGCCCGGACAGGGGATTTGGGGGCTACACCTTC CASSPDRGFGGYTF
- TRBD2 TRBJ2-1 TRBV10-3 TGTGCCATCAATCCTAGCGGACTTTACAATGAGCAGTTCTTC CAINPSGLYNEQFF
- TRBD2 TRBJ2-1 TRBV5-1 TGCGCCAGCAGCCGCGATAGCGGGAGGTATGAGCAGTTCTTC CASSRDSGRYEQFF
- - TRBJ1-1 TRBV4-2 TGTGCCAGCAGCCAAGCCCCCGGCAGGGGCCTCACTGAAGCTTTCTTT CASSQAPGRGLTEAFF
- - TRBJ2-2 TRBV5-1 TGCGCCAGCAATAGGTTGGTAGCTCAGACGAACACCGGGGAGCTGTTTTTT CASNRLVAQTNTGELFF
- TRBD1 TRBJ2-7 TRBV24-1 TGTGCCACCAGTGATGGTCAGGGGGCGGGTTACGAGCAGTACTTC CATSDGQGAGYEQYF
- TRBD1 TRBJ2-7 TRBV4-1 TGCGCCAGCAGCCTACAGGGGACCCTTGGCGAGCAGTACTTC CASSLQGTLGEQYF
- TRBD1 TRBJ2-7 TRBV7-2 TGTGCCAGCAGCCCGGGACAGGGTTACTACGAGCAGTACTTC CASSPGQGYYEQYF
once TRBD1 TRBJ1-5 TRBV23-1 TGCGCCAGCAGCCAGGACAGGGCCGATCAGCCCCAGCATTTT CASSQDRADQPQHF
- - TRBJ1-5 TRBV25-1 TGTGCCAGCGGGGGGAGCGGGCCCCAGCATTTT CASGGSGPQHF
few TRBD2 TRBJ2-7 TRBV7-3 TGTGCCAGCAGCCCCGGGGGGGGTCACGAGCAGTACTTC CASSPGGGHEQYF
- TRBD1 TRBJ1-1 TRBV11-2 TGTGCCAGCAGCTCACCGAGACAGGGAAACACTGAAGCTTTCTTT CASSSPRQGNTEAFF
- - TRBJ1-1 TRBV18 TGTGCCAGCTCACCAGGAGCAGGGGACGCTGAAGCTTTCTTT CASSPGAGDAEAFF
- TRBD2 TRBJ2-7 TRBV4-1 TGCGCCAGCAGCCAAGAAGGGGGTATCCGGACTAGCGGGAAGCCCTACGAGCAGTACTTC CASSQEGGIRTSGKPYEQYF
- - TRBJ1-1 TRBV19 TGTGCCAGTAGTATAATCAGGGACACTGAAGCTTTCTTT CASSIIRDTEAFF
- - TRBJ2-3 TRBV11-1 TGTGCCAGCAGCTTAGCGCCCGGGAGCGGGGATACGCAGTATTTT CASSLAPGSGDTQYF
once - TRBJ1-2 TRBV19 TGTGCCACAACTCCACAGGGTAACGGAAACTATGGCTACACCTTC CATTPQGNGNYGYTF
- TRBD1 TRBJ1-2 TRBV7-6 TGTGCCAGCAGCTTAGCAGGCAGGGGGCTTCCTCTGAACTATGGCTACACCTTC CASSLAGRGLPLNYGYTF
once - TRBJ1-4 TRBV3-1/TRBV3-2 TGTGCCAGCAGCCAAGGGGGCACTAATGAAAAACTGTTTTTT CASSQGGTNEKLFF
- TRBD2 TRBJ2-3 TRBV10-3 TGTGCCATAGGGACTAGCGGAGATACGCAGTATTTT CAIGTSGDTQYF
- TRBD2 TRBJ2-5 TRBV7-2 TGTGCCAGCAGCGGGACTAGCGGGAGTTTACAAGAGACCCAGTACTTC CASSGTSGSLQETQYF
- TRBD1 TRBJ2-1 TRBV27 TGTGCCAGCAGTTCGGACAGGCCCCGCAAGGACTCCTACAATGAGCAGTTCTTC CASSSDRPRKDSYNEQFF
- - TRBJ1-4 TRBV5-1 TGCGCCAGCAGCTTCGGCAGGGAGGGCGAAAAACTGTTTTTT CASSFGREGEKLFF